This T cell receptor beta chain was profiled in a study of blood T cells in healthy people across ages. The study's findings and limits: Donors of long life had a larger count of naive CD4+ cells and greater diversity than aged donors.

The second PCR ran about 6 to 12 cycles with a sample-barcoded 5' primer and J-beta primers. TCRdb re-called the 5' RACE reads with MiXCR, one entry per CDR3 protein. Among around 1,600,000 distinct CDR3 sequences listed, approximately 43% were seen once. Each donor had ten milliliters of peripheral blood drawn. A minimum of 6 micrograms of total RNA was extracted per sample. Notes on this clonotype: Its specificity is unknown.

This clonotype was sampled from a woman between 18 and 29 years old in good health. Specimen: blood.

This CDR3 reads CASSFAGMWETQYF. Written as DNA, the CDR3 is TGTGCCAGCAGTTTTGCCGGGATGTGGGAGACCCAGTACTTC. The chain links TRBV12-3 or TRBV12-4 to TRBJ2-5; possibly TRBD2 for D (5 bases). V was pared by 3 bases and J by 5 bases, with 13 bases between. The CDR3 has 14 residues.